This entry features one T cell receptor (beta chain) sequence. This record belongs to a study of cytomegalovirus exposure and HLA in healthy donors. The J segment lost 5 bases and the V segment lost 3 bases, leaving 7 bases of the junction unmatched. The germline V gene encodes CDR1 SGDLS and CDR2 YYNGEE. CDR3 length: 16 residues. Clones were sequenced by immunoSEQ multiplex PCR, and TCRdb holds only the in-frame ones, with some missing. The sample consists of approximately 170,000 clones, more than 80% of them appearing once. The TCR was taken from a woman between 18 and 30 years old in good health and CMV-seropositive. Material: PBMCs. The chain employs TRBV9 and TRBJ2-1; 11 bases align to TRBD2. For the CDR3, the DNA is TGTGCCAGCAGCGAGGGACTAGCGGCTTTGAACAATGAGCAGTTCTTC. This encodes CASSEGLAALNNEQFF.